Each of the 12 T cell receptor beta chains below was sequenced from the same sample in a study of graft-versus-host responses after intestinal transplantation. Which antigens these TCRs recognize remains unknown. Profiling relied on immunoSEQ multiplex PCR, and the TCRdb table lists in-frame clones only, not all of them. The sample records more than 95,000 clones, 80% to 95% being singletons. Sample: unstimulated CD4+ T cells sorted from spleen or lymph node cells, taken before intestinal transplant. All receptors come from a human donor who received an intestinal transplant.

V usage is TRBV11-2 and J usage is TRBJ2-7, with 9 bases aligning to TRBD1. Losses at the gene ends were 1 base for V and 2 bases for J; bases not matched to a gene: 3. Germline V lookup: CDR1 SGHAT, CDR2 FQNNGV. The CDR3 consists of 15 residues. In DNA, the CDR3 is TGTGCCAGCAGCTTAGGGACAGGGGTCACCTACGAGCAGTACTTC. Translation: CASSLGTGVTYEQYF.

V gene TRBV5-6 combines with J gene TRBJ1-1, with a tentative D call TRBD1 (6 bases). The CDR3 sequence is 13 residues long. Germline lookup yields CDR1 SGHDT and CDR2 YYEEEE. V lost 6 bases and J 11 bases, leaving 20 bases between the germline ends. CDR3 protein: CASTYGGAAGAFF. The CDR3 DNA follows: TGTGCCAGCACCTATGGGGGGGCAGCGGGGGCTTTCTTT.

V and J are TRBV27 and TRBJ1-1, with TRBD1 matching over 10 bases. V dropped 5 bases and J dropped 4; count of bases not matched to a gene: 4. The CDR3 consists of 14 residues. The germline CDR1 and CDR2 sequences are MNHEY and SMNVEV (reference sequence). The CDR3 here is CASSGTGVGTEAFF. CDR3 nucleotide sequence: TGTGCCAGCAGTGGGACAGGGGTTGGCACTGAAGCTTTCTTT.

The chain has TRBV28 and TRBJ2-7; D is ambiguous. Germline lookup yields CDR1 MDHEN and CDR2 SYDVKM. There are 14 residues in the CDR3. Deletions cut 2 bases from V and 0 bases from J, with 8 bases between. The CDR3 protein is CASSLGGDSYEQYF. The CDR3, as DNA: TGTGCCAGCAGTTTAGGCGGTGACTCCTACGAGCAGTACTTC.

This clone was counted a single time. The CDR3 sequence is CASRRDRYNEQFF. Written as DNA, the CDR3 is TGTGCCAGCAGACGGGACAGGTACAATGAGCAGTTCTTC. The V gene is TRBV6-1, the J gene TRBJ2-1, with 8 positions matching TRBD1. The V segment lost 6 bases and the J segment 4 bases; nucleotides outside the gene matches: 2. The germline V gene encodes CDR1 MNHNS and CDR2 SASEGT. The CDR3 extends over 13 amino acids.

The table lists this clone with a count of one. The chain uses TRBV4-2 and TRBJ2-7, with 7 nucleotides matching TRBD1. Germline assignment: CDR1 LGHNA and CDR2 YNFKEQ. This CDR3 has 13 amino acids. Trimming at V came to 2 bases and at J to 4 bases, leaving 2 bases not matched to a gene. The CDR3 bases are TGTGCCAGCAGCCAACAGGACAGGTACGAGCAGTACTTC. The encoded protein is CASSQQDRYEQYF.

The V call is TRBV6-6, the J call TRBJ1-1; no reliable D call. Trimming shortened V by 1 base and J by 1 base, and 4 bases separated the two germline ends. The CDR3 runs 13 residues. Germline CDR1 is MNHNY and CDR2 is SVGAGI (reference sequence). This CDR3 is CASSYLQNTEAFF. The DNA for the CDR3 is TGTGCCAGCAGTTACTTACAGAACACTGAAGCTTTCTTT.

The chain carries TRBV6-1 and TRBJ1-2, with 8 bases lining up with TRBD1. The V segment lost 3 bases and the J segment 4 bases; nucleotides outside the gene matches: 7. Germline loops: CDR1 MNHNS, CDR2 SASEGT. The CDR3 loop spans 15 amino acids. The CDR3 DNA sequence: TGTGCCAGCAGTGACCCCCGGACAGGGAGCTATGGCTACACCTTC. It yields the protein CASSDPRTGSYGYTF.

The chain has TRBV30 and TRBJ1-1; D not certain. Between the trimmed V and J ends, which lost 0 bases and 6 bases, there was a span of 20 bases. The CDR3 is 16 residues long. Germline V gives CDR1 GTSNPN, CDR2 SVGIG (reference sequence). The CDR3 protein is CAWSVGVGIRKSEAFF. CDR3 DNA sequence: TGTGCCTGGAGTGTCGGGGTGGGCATTCGCAAATCTGAAGCTTTCTTT.

The chain joins TRBV19 to TRBJ2-5; the match to TRBD2 covers 8 bases. The CDR3 runs to 14 residues. V shed 4 bases, J shed 5 bases, and the junction held 6 bases outside the gene matches. Germline V gene sequence: CDR1 LNHDA, CDR2 SQIVND (reference sequence). The CDR3 bases are TGTGCCAGTAGTAGGACTAGCTATACGGAGACCCAGTACTTC. This encodes CASSRTSYTETQYF.

This clone was seen once. The identical CDR3 is also encoded by other nucleotide sequences in the sample. The rearrangement uses TRBV18 and TRBJ1-4; D is uncertain. The CDR3 extends over 13 amino acids. The V and J ends lost 4 bases and 5 bases respectively, with 8 bases between them. The germline V gene encodes CDR1 KGHSH and CDR2 LQKENI. CDR3 region: CASSRTQNEKLFF. Here the CDR3 DNA reads TGTGCCAGCTCACGTACACAGAATGAAAAACTGTTTTTT.

The chain uses TRBV5-4 and TRBJ1-2, with TRBD1 identical over 9 bases. CDR3 length equals 15 residues. V dropped 3 bases and J dropped 0; count of bases not matched to a gene: 3. The germline V gene has CDR1 SGHNT and CDR2 YYREEE (reference sequence). The chain's CDR3 is CASSSGTGPNYGYTF. CDR3 sequence (DNA): TGTGCCAGCAGCTCTGGGACAGGGCCTAACTATGGCTACACCTTC.